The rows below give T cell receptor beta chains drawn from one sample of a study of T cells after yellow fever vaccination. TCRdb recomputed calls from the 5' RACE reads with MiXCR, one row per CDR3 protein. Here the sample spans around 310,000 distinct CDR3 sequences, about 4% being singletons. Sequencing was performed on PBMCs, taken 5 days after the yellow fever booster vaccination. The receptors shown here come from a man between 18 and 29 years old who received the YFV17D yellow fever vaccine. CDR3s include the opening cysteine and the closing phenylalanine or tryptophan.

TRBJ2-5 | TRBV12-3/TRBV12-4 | CASSLSSPRQETQYF
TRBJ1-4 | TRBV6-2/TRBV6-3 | CASSSGTGEKLFF
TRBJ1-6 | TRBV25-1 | CASSEIGQGAGPLHF
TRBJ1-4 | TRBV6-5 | CASSPISGVRAEKLFF
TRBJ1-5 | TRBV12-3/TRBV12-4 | CASSFSGGDQPQHF
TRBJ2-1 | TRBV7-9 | CASSPYTGTGYEQFF
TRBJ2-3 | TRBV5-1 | CASSSQSRASTDTQYF
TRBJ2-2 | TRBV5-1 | CASRPTDSYTGELFF
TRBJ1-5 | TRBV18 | CASSPGTGENQPQHF
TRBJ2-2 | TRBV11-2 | CASTSPDAGELFF
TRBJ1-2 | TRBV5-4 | CASRPPPGQGSYGYTF
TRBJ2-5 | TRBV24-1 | CATSGTGDRGETQYF
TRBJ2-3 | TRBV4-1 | CASSHGGLLPRRTDTQYF
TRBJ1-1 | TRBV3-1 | CASSQSEGTAFF
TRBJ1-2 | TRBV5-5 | CASSPALLTGAYGYTF
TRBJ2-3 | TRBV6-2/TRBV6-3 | CASSYLRDTQYF
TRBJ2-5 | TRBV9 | CASSVGGQALPHETQYF
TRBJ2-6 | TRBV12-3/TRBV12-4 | CASHAGQGFSGANVLTF
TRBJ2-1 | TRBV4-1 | CASSQAGWRNEQFF
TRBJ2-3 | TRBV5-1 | CASSRWDRNTDTQYF
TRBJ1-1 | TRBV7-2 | CASSSHQGATTEAFF
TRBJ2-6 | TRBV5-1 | CASSLTGSGANVLTF
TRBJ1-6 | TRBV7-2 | CASSNLGGTLHF
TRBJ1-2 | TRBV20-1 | CSARADRYGYTF
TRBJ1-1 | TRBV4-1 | CASRWGPSTEAFF
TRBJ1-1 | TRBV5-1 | CASGTGDNTEAFF
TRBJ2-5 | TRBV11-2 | CASSLDNFRETQYF
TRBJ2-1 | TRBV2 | CASRLGVEQFF
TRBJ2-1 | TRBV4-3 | CASSSRASGLDNEQFF
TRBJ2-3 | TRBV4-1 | CASSQGSSAIPRDTQYF
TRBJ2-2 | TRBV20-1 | CSASPPGGSTGELFF
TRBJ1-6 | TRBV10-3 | CAISELNDGPLHF
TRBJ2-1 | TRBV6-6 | CASCNGLSSYNEQFF
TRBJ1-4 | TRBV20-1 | CSAIEGGLKLFF
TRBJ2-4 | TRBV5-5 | CASSLGVAKNIQYF
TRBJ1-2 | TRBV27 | CASSFDISGLTSGYTF
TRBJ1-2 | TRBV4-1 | CASSVGDYGYTF
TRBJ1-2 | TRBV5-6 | CASRGTGYNYGYTF
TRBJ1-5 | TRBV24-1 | CATSEDRQENQPQHF
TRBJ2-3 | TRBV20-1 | CSARNAGGVSDTQYF
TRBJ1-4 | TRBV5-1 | CASSLDPLNEKLFF
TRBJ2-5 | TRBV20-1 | CSAHPGTGDLAQYF
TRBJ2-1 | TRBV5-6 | CASTSPTGMFDEQFF
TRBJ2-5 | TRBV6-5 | CASSYLASGGQETQYF
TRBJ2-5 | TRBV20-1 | CSARGLAGGPQETQYF
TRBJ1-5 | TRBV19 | CASSIGDSHQPQHF
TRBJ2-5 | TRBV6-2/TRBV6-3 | CASSTPGTSQETQYF
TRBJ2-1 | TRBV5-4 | CASSLGTGSQFF
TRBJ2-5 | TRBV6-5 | CASSPTRTGVRETQYF
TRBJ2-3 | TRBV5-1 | CASREVGQRTDTQYF
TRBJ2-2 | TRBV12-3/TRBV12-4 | CASSLWGRGELFF